This is a list of T cell receptor beta chains from one sample in a study of T cell responses to AZD1222 COVID-19 vaccine. Profiled with immunoSEQ multiplex PCR; TCRdb holds only in-frame clones, not every one. This table has about 110,000 clones, roughly 90% appearing once. The sequenced sample was peripheral blood, obtained on day 0 of AZD1222 vaccination. Every receptor here comes from an adult in good health. CDR3s include the opening cysteine and the closing phenylalanine or tryptophan. The order of the fields is D gene, V gene, J gene, clone size, CDR3 protein, CDR3 DNA. A D gene is named only where the DNA matches it firmly. Not all rows give a size; the values are once, few, many and, for expanded clones, a class.

D: -; V: TRBV19; J: TRBJ1-5; size: -; CDR3: CATWGRDQPQHF; DNA: TGTGCCACCTGGGGGAGAGATCAGCCCCAGCATTTT
D: -; V: TRBV5-1; J: TRBJ2-7; size: few; CDR3: CASSLDQTGAYEQYF; DNA: TGCGCCAGCAGCTTGGACCAGACAGGCGCCTACGAGCAGTACTTC
D: TRBD2; V: TRBV5-1; J: TRBJ2-7; size: -; CDR3: CASSMGLAGGRFYEQYF; DNA: TGCGCCAGCAGCATGGGACTAGCGGGGGGTCGATTCTACGAGCAGTACTTC
D: -; V: TRBV24-1; J: TRBJ1-2; size: once; CDR3: CATSDFGRGHYGYTF; DNA: TGTGCCACCAGTGATTTCGGCAGGGGACACTATGGCTACACCTTC
D: TRBD2; V: TRBV7-9; J: TRBJ2-5; size: -; CDR3: CASTPPRGDQQETQYF; DNA: TGTGCCAGCACCCCGCCGCGGGGGGACCAACAAGAGACCCAGTACTTC
D: -; V: TRBV9; J: TRBJ1-2; size: -; CDR3: CASSVVEGPTSSYGYTF; DNA: TGTGCCAGCAGCGTAGTTGAAGGTCCAACTTCTTCCTATGGCTACACCTTC
D: -; V: TRBV15; J: TRBJ1-5; size: -; CDR3: CATSRDPGGNQPQHF; DNA: TGTGCCACCAGCAGAGACCCCGGGGGCAATCAGCCCCAGCATTTT
D: -; V: TRBV11-3; J: TRBJ2-1; size: once; CDR3: CASSLEFWGSRDEQFF; DNA: TGTGCCAGCAGCTTAGAATTCTGGGGAAGTAGGGATGAGCAGTTCTTC
D: -; V: TRBV5-5; J: TRBJ1-1; size: -; CDR3: CASSLGDGTEAFF; DNA: TGTGCCAGCAGCTTGGGGGACGGGACTGAAGCTTTCTTT
D: TRBD1; V: TRBV10-2; J: TRBJ1-4; size: once; CDR3: CASSFDRVEKLFF; DNA: TGCGCCAGCAGCTTCGACAGGGTAGAAAAACTGTTTTTT
D: -; V: TRBV30; J: TRBJ1-5; size: once; CDR3: CAWSWDSNQPQHF; DNA: TGTGCCTGGAGTTGGGACAGCAATCAGCCCCAGCATTTT
D: -; V: TRBV19; J: TRBJ2-7; size: once; CDR3: CASSLTRSYEQYF; DNA: TGTGCCAGTAGCCTGACGCGCAGCTACGAGCAGTACTTC
D: -; V: TRBV19; J: TRBJ1-2; size: -; CDR3: CASSIGPMGGYTF; DNA: TGTGCCAGTAGTATAGGCCCCATGGGAGGCTACACCTTC
D: TRBD1; V: TRBV4-3; J: TRBJ1-2; size: -; CDR3: CASSQDPGQGARGYTF; DNA: TGCGCCAGCAGCCAAGACCCGGGACAGGGGGCCCGAGGCTACACCTTC
D: -; V: TRBV6-2/TRBV6-3; J: TRBJ2-5; size: -; CDR3: CASSYGKLRGTQETQYF; DNA: TGTGCCAGCAGTTATGGGAAGTTACGGGGAACCCAAGAGACCCAGTACTTC
D: -; V: TRBV7-6; J: TRBJ2-7; size: -; CDR3: CASSTGTGVYEQYF; DNA: TGTGCCAGCAGCACCGGGACTGGAGTCTACGAGCAGTACTTC
D: -; V: TRBV2; J: TRBJ2-1; size: -; CDR3: CASKGGHEQFF; DNA: TGTGCGAGTAAGGGGGGGCATGAGCAGTTCTTC
D: -; V: TRBV3-1/TRBV3-2; J: TRBJ2-2; size: -; CDR3: CASSPRDGLDTGELFF; DNA: TGTGCCAGCAGCCCTCGGGACGGCCTTGACACCGGGGAGCTGTTTTTT